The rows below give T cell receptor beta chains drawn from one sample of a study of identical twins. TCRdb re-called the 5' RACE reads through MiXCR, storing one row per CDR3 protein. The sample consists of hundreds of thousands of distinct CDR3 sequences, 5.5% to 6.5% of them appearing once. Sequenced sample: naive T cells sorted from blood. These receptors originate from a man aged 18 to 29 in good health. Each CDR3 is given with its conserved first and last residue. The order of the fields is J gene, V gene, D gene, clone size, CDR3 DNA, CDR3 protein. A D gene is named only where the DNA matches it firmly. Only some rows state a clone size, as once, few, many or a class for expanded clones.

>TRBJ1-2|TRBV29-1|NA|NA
TGCAGCGTTGATTCAATTAACTATGGCTACACCTTC
CSVDSINYGYTF
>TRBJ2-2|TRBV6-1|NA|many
TGTGCCAGCAGTGCACTCAGGGGCGCCGGGGAGCTGTTTTTT
CASSALRGAGELFF
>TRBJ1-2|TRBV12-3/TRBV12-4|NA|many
TGTGCCAGCAGCCTTAGCAAAAACTATGGCTACACCTTC
CASSLSKNYGYTF
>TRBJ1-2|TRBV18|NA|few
TGTGCCAGCTCGCCAGACAGAGGAGGCTACACCTTC
CASSPDRGGYTF
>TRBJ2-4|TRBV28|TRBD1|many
TGTGCCAGCAGGACAGGGGGGGCCAAAAACATTCAGTACTTC
CASRTGGAKNIQYF
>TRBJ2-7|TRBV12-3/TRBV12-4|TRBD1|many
TGTGCCAGCAGCTGGGACAGGGGGCACAACGAGCAGTACTTC
CASSWDRGHNEQYF
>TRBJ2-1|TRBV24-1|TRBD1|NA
TGTGCCACCAGTGAACCGGGACAGGACTACAATGAGCAGTTCTTC
CATSEPGQDYNEQFF
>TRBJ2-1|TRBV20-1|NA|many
TGCAGTGCTAGAGACAGTGCTAGCGCCTACAATGAGCAGTTCTTC
CSARDSASAYNEQFF
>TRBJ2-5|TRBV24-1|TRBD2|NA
TGTGCCACCAGTGAAGTAACTAGCGGGGTTAACCAAGAGACCCAGTACTTC
CATSEVTSGVNQETQYF
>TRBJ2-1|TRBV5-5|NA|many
TGTGCCAGCAGCCCATTTAATTCGAATAATGAGCAGTTCTTC
CASSPFNSNNEQFF
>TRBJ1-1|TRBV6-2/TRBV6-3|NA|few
TGTGCCAGCAGTTACGTGGTGACTGAAGCTTTCTTT
CASSYVVTEAFF
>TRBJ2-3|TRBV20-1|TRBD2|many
TGCAGTGCTAGATCTGTTTCGGGAGGCTTCGGAGATACGCAGTATTTT
CSARSVSGGFGDTQYF
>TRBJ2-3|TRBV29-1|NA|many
TGCAGCGTGGGACGGGGGAGCACAGATACGCAGTATTTT
CSVGRGSTDTQYF
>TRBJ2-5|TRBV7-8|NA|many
TGTGCCAGCAGCTCCGGGACCAAGCAAGAGACCCAGTACTTC
CASSSGTKQETQYF
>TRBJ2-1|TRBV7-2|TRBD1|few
TGTGCCAGCAGCAACATTGGGGGACAGGGAGGCCACAATGAGCAGTTCTTC
CASSNIGGQGGHNEQFF
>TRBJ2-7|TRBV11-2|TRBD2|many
TGTGCCAGCAGCTTGAAGTTTAGGTCGGCGGGAGACGCATCCTACGAGCAGTACTTC
CASSLKFRSAGDASYEQYF
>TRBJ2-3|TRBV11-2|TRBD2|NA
TGTGCCAGCAGAAACATAGCGGGAACACGCACAGATACGCAGTATTTT
CASRNIAGTRTDTQYF
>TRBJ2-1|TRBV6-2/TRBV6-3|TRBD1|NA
TGTGCCAGCAGTCCCCTGGGACAGGGGGATGAAAATGAGCAGTTCTTC
CASSPLGQGDENEQFF
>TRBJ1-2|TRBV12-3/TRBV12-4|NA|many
TGTGCCAGCAGTTTTACTCGGGAGCTCAGCTATGGCTACACCTTC
CASSFTRELSYGYTF
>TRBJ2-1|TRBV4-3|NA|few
TGCGCCAGCAGCCAATTGCTCTACAATGAGCAGTTCTTC
CASSQLLYNEQFF
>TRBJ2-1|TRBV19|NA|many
TGTGCCAGTAGTATGACTTTTAGCTCCTACAATGAGCAGTTCTTC
CASSMTFSSYNEQFF
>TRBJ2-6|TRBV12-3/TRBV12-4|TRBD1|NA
TGTGCCAGCAGTTTGGTGCCAGGGGGTTTCTCTGGGGCCAACGTCCTGACTTTC
CASSLVPGGFSGANVLTF
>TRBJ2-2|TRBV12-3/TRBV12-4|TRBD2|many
TGTGCCAGCATTCTTAGCGGGATGGGCACCGGGGAGCTGTTTTTT
CASILSGMGTGELFF
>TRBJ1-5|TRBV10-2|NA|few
TGCGCCAGCAGTCCGGGACTCACCAAACCCCGTCAGCCCCAGCATTTT
CASSPGLTKPRQPQHF
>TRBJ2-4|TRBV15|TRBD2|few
TGTGCCACCAGCAGAGATAGCGGGAGCGACATTCAGTACTTC
CATSRDSGSDIQYF
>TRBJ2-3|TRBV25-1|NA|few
TGTGCCAGCAGTGAAGGGACCGCTAGCACAGATACGCAGTATTTT
CASSEGTASTDTQYF
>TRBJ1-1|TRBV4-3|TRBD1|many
TGCGCCAGCAGCCAAGTTTTACAGGGGCTCAGGACTGAAGCTTTCTTT
CASSQVLQGLRTEAFF
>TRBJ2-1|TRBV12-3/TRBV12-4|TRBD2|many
TGTGCCAGCAGAGCCCTAGCGGGAGCAATCTCCTACAATGAGCAGTTCTTC
CASRALAGAISYNEQFF